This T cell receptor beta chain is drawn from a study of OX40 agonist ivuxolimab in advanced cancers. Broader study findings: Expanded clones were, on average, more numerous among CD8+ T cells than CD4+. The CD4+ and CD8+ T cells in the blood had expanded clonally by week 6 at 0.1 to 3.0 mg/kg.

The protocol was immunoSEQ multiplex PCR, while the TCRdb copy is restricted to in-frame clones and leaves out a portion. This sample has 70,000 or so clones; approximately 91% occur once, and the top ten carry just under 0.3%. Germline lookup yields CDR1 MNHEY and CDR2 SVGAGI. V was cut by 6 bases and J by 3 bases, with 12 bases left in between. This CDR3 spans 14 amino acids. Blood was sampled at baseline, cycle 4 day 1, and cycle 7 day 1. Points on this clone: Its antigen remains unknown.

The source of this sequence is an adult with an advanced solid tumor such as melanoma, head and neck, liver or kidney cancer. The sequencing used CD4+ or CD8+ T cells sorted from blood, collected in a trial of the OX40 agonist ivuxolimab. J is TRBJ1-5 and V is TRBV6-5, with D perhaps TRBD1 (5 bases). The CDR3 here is CASRGTGYNQPQHF. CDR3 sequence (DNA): TGTGCCAGCAGGGGGACGGGGTACAATCAGCCCCAGCATTTT.